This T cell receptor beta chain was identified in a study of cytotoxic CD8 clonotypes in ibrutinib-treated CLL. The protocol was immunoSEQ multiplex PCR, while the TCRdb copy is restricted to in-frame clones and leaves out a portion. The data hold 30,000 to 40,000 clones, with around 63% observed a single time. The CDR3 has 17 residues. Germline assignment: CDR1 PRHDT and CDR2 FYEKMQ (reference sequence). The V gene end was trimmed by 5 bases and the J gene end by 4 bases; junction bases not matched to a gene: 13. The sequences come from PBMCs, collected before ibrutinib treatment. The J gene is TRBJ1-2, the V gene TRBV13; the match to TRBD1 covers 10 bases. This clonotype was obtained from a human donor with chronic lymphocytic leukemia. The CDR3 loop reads CASSPGTGEYDGYGYTF. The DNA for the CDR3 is TGTGCCAGCAGCCCCGGGACAGGGGAGTATGATGGCTATGGCTACACCTTC.